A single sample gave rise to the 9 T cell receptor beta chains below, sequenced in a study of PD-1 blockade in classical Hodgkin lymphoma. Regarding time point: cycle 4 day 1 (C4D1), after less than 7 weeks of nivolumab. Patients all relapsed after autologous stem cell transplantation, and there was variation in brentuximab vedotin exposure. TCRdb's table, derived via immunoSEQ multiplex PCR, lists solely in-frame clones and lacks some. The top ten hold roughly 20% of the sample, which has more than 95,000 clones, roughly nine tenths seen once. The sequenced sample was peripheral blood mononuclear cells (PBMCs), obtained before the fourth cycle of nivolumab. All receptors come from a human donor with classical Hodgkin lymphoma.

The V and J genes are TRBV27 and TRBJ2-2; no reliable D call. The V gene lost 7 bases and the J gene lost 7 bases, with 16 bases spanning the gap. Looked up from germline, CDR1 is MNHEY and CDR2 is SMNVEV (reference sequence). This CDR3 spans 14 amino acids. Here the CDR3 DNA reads TGTGCCAGCACCTCGACGGCTAGGAGCGGGGAGCTGTTTTTT. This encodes CASTSTARSGELFF.

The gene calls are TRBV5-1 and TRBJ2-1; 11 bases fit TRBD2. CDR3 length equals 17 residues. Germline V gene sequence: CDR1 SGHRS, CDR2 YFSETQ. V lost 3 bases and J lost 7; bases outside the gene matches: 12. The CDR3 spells CASSSRSLAGGGNEQFF. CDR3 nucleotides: TGCGCCAGCAGCTCGCGATCTCTAGCGGGAGGCGGGAATGAGCAGTTCTTC.

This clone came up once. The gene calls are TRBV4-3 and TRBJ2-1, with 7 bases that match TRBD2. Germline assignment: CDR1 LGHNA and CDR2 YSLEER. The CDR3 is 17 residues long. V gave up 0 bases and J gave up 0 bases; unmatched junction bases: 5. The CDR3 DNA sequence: TGCGCCAGCAGCCAAGATTCTCTAGCGGACTCCTACAATGAGCAGTTCTTC. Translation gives CASSQDSLADSYNEQFF.

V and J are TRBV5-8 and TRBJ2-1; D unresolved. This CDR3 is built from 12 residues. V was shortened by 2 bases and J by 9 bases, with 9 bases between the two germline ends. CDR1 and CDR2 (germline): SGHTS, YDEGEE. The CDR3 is CASSFFVSEQFF. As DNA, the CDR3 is TGTGCCAGCAGCTTCTTCGTGAGTGAGCAGTTCTTC.

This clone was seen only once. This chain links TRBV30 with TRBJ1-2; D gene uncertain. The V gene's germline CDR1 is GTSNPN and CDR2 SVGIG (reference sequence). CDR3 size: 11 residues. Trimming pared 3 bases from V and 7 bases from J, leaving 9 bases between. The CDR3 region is CAWSWGGGYTF. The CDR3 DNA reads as TGTGCCTGGAGCTGGGGAGGTGGCTACACCTTC.

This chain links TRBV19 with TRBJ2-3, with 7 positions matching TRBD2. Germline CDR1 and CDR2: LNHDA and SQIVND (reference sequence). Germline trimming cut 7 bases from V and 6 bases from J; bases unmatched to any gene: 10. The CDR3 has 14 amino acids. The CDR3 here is CASTSTGGGDTQYF. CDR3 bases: TGTGCCAGTACTTCTACGGGAGGAGGGGATACGCAGTATTTT.

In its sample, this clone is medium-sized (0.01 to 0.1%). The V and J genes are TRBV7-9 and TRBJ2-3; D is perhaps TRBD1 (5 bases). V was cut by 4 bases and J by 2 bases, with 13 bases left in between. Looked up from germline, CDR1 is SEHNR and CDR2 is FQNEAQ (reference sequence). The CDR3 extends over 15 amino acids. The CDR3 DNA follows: TGTGCCAGCAGCTCAGACAAGACAGACACAGATACGCAGTATTTT. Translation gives CASSSDKTDTDTQYF.

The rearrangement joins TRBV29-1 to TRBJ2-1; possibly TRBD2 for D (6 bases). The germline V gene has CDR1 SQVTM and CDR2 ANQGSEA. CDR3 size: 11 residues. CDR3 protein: CRAGNYNEQFF. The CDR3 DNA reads TGCAGGGCGGGGAACTACAATGAGCAGTTCTTC.

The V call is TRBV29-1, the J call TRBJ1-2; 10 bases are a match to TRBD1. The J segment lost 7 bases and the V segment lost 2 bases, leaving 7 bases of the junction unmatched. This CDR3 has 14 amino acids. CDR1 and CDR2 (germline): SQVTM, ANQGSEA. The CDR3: CSVERTGGLGGYTF. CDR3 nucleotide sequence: TGCAGCGTTGAACGGACAGGGGGTTTGGGTGGCTACACCTTC.